This is a list of T cell receptor beta chains from one sample in a study of cytomegalovirus exposure and HLA in healthy donors. Libraries were prepared by immunoSEQ multiplex PCR; TCRdb keeps only in-frame clonotypes and omits some of them. The sample has 75,000 to 95,000 clones, around 80% seen once. Sequencing used PBMCs. These receptors all come from a male donor in good health and CMV-seropositive. Each CDR3 is given with its conserved first and last residue. D genes are given only for firm matches. Expanded clones are given a class, and other clones once, few, many or no size at all.

length	D	size	V	J	CDR3	DNA
12	-	-	TRBV28	TRBJ2-7	CASSSLRFEQYF	TGTGCCAGCAGTTCCCTTAGATTTGAGCAGTACTTC
14	TRBD1	few	TRBV6-5	TRBJ1-6	CASSMGQGESPLHF	TGTGCCAGCAGTATGGGACAGGGGGAATCACCCCTCCACTTT
14	TRBD2	-	TRBV7-3	TRBJ2-7	CASSLAGAEREQYF	TGTGCCAGCAGCCTAGCGGGGGCCGAACGCGAGCAGTACTTC
14	TRBD1	-	TRBV5-1	TRBJ2-7	CASSLATGPYEQYF	TGCGCCAGCAGCTTGGCGACAGGGCCCTACGAGCAGTACTTC
15	TRBD2	-	TRBV5-4	TRBJ2-1	CASSSSGGAYNEQFF	TGTGCCAGCAGCTCGAGCGGGGGGGCCTACAATGAGCAGTTCTTC
18	TRBD1	-	TRBV4-1	TRBJ2-3	CASSQEATRTGRTDTQYF	TGCGCCAGCAGCCAAGAGGCCACCAGGACAGGGAGGACAGATACGCAGTATTTT
15	TRBD1	few	TRBV19	TRBJ1-5	CASKLKGQVRQPQHF	TGTGCCAGTAAGCTCAAGGGACAGGTCCGGCAGCCCCAGCATTTT
16	TRBD1	-	TRBV27	TRBJ2-1	CASSLRGTGAWNEQFF	TGTGCCAGCAGTTTACGGGGGACAGGTGCATGGAATGAGCAGTTCTTC
15	TRBD2	-	TRBV28	TRBJ2-4	CASSLSGRAKNIQYF	TGTGCCAGCAGTTTATCCGGGAGGGCCAAAAACATTCAGTACTTC
14	TRBD2	-	TRBV9	TRBJ2-7	CASSVAGGTYEQYF	TGTGCCAGCAGCGTAGCGGGAGGGACGTACGAGCAGTACTTC
14	-	-	TRBV5-1	TRBJ2-2	CASSLQGGTGELFF	TGCGCCAGCAGCTTGCAGGGAGGTACCGGGGAGCTGTTTTTT
16	-	-	TRBV5-8	TRBJ1-5	CASSLLDRHSNQPQHF	TGTGCCAGCAGCTTACTAGACAGGCATAGCAATCAGCCCCAGCATTTT
13	-	once	TRBV4-1	TRBJ2-5	CASSPEGEETQYF	TGCGCCAGCAGCCCGGAAGGGGAAGAGACCCAGTACTTC
13	TRBD1	-	TRBV7-6	TRBJ1-1	CASSVGTGGEAFF	TGTGCCAGCAGCGTCGGTACAGGGGGCGAAGCTTTCTTT
13	-	-	TRBV19	TRBJ1-6	CASSMRGNSPLHF	TGTGCCAGTAGTATGCGGGGTAATTCACCCCTCCACTTT
17	TRBD1	-	TRBV2	TRBJ1-2	CASSERAGGLFPYGYTF	TGTGCCAGCAGTGAAAGGGCAGGGGGACTTTTCCCATATGGCTACACCTTC
16	TRBD1	-	TRBV5-4	TRBJ2-3	CASSWRDRGMQDTQYF	TGTGCCAGCAGCTGGAGGGACAGGGGCATGCAAGATACGCAGTATTTT
15	-	-	TRBV6-1	TRBJ1-5	CASRETRGGNQPQHF	TGTGCCAGCAGGGAGACCAGGGGAGGCAATCAGCCCCAGCATTTT
14	TRBD1	-	TRBV7-9	TRBJ1-1	CASRIQGSNTEAFF	TGTGCCAGCAGGATACAGGGGTCGAACACTGAAGCTTTCTTT
15	TRBD2	few	TRBV18	TRBJ2-1	CASSRREGAYNEQFF	TGTGCCAGCTCACGGAGGGAGGGCGCTTACAATGAGCAGTTCTTC
11	-	-	TRBV25-1	TRBJ2-5	CASSALGPQYF	TGTGCCAGCAGTGCACTAGGGCCCCAGTACTTC
12	-	-	TRBV10-3	TRBJ2-2	CAIGGATGELFF	TGTGCCATCGGGGGGGCCACCGGGGAGCTGTTTTTT
12	TRBD2	-	TRBV29-1	TRBJ2-3	CSVEGREDTQYF	TGCAGCGTTGAGGGGAGGGAGGATACGCAGTATTTT
16	TRBD2	-	TRBV11-2	TRBJ2-7	CASSYRTSGRQDEQYF	TGTGCCAGCAGCTACAGGACTAGCGGGAGGCAGGACGAGCAGTACTTC
14	-	-	TRBV5-1	TRBJ2-7	CASSPGQPGYEQYF	TGCGCCAGCAGCCCCGGACAACCGGGCTACGAGCAGTACTTC
15	TRBD1	-	TRBV6-5	TRBJ2-5	CASSYRTGGVETQYF	TGTGCCAGCAGTTACCGGACAGGGGGCGTGGAGACCCAGTACTTC
13	-	few	TRBV6-1	TRBJ1-2	CASTVGRDYGYTF	TGTGCCAGCACGGTAGGGCGGGACTATGGCTACACCTTC
18	TRBD2	few	TRBV4-1	TRBJ2-5	CASSQRLGSGVNQETQYF	TGCGCCAGCAGCCAACGTCTCGGTAGCGGGGTCAACCAAGAGACCCAGTACTTC
15	-	-	TRBV27	TRBJ2-7	CASSLHRPQDYEQYF	TGTGCCAGCAGTTTGCACAGGCCACAGGACTACGAGCAGTACTTC
16	TRBD1	-	TRBV10-3	TRBJ1-5	CAISETGTGGVGPQHF	TGTGCCATCAGTGAGACGGGGACAGGGGGCGTGGGGCCCCAGCATTTT
13	-	few	TRBV11-2	TRBJ1-2	CASSLGGWGGYTF	TGTGCCAGCAGCTTAGGCGGGTGGGGTGGCTACACCTTC
14	-	-	TRBV2	TRBJ2-1	CARTPTGRINEQFF	TGTGCCAGGACCCCGACAGGTCGAATCAATGAGCAGTTCTTC
13	TRBD1	-	TRBV30	TRBJ2-7	CAWSEGGPYEQYF	TGTGCCTGGAGTGAAGGGGGCCCCTACGAGCAGTACTTC
14	-	-	TRBV7-2	TRBJ2-2	CASSQLPRSGELFF	TGTGCCAGCAGCCAACTACCCCGATCCGGGGAGCTGTTTTTT
14	TRBD1	-	TRBV27	TRBJ2-2	CASNPTGGAGELFF	TGTGCCAGCAATCCGACAGGGGGGGCCGGGGAGCTGTTTTTT
13	-	few	TRBV5-6	TRBJ1-2	CASSLIQGNGYTF	TGTGCCAGCAGCTTGATACAGGGTAATGGCTACACCTTC
16	-	-	TRBV28	TRBJ1-5	CASSLWGGNRHQPQHF	TGTGCCAGCAGTTTATGGGGGGGGAATAGGCATCAGCCCCAGCATTTT
14	TRBD1	few	TRBV11-1	TRBJ1-1	CASSTGQGNTEAFF	TGTGCCAGCAGCACCGGACAGGGGAACACTGAAGCTTTCTTT
15	-	-	TRBV9	TRBJ2-1	CASSVGVGFYNEQFF	TGTGCCAGCAGCGTCGGGGTGGGTTTCTACAATGAGCAGTTCTTC
14	TRBD1	once	TRBV9	TRBJ1-5	CASSEGALGQPQHF	TGTGCCAGCAGCGAGGGGGCGCTTGGTCAGCCCCAGCATTTT
14	TRBD1	-	TRBV5-1	TRBJ2-6	CASSSQGGANVLTF	TGCGCCAGCAGCTCACAGGGGGGGGCCAACGTCCTGACTTTC
15	-	-	TRBV19	TRBJ1-6	CASSANRAPNSPLHF	TGTGCCAGTAGTGCCAACAGGGCGCCGAATTCACCCCTCCACTTT
12	-	-	TRBV27	TRBJ2-7	CASSLGLGEQYF	TGTGCCAGCAGTTTAGGACTGGGGGAGCAGTACTTC